This T cell receptor beta chain emerged from a study of shared clonotypes between healthy human individuals. Produced via immunoSEQ multiplex PCR; TCRdb's table is partial and in-frame only. The table lists about 2.3 million clones, roughly 90% of them singletons. The CDR3 contains 12 residues. Looked up from germline, CDR1 is GTSNPN and CDR2 is SVGIG (reference sequence). The trim removed 1 base at V and 8 bases at J, leaving 4 bases unmatched. The sequence derives from a man aged 18 to 30 in good health. Some clones in this sample may be carry-over from other donors' samples. The chain is built from TRBV30 and TRBJ1-2; 7 bases are a match to TRBD1. The material sequenced was naive CD4+ T cells from PBMCs. Indicated subset: CD45RA+ positively selected. The CDR3 loop is CAWSANRGGYTF. The CDR3 DNA sequence: TGTGCCTGGAGTGCCAACAGGGGAGGCTACACCTTC.